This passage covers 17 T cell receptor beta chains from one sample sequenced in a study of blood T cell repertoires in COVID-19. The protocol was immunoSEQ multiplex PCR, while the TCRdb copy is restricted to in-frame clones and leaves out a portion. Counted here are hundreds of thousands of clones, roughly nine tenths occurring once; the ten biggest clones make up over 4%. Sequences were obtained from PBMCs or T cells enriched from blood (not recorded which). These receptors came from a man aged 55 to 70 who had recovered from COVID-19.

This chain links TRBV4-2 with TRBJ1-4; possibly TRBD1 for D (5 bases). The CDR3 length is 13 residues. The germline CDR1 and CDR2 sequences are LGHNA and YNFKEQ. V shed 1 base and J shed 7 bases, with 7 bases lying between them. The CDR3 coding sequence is TGTGCCAGCAGCCAAGTCAGGGCTGAAAAACTGTTTTTT. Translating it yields CASSQVRAEKLFF.

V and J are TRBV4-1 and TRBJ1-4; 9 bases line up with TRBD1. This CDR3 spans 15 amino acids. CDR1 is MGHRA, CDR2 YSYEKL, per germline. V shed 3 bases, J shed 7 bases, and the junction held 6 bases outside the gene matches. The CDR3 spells CASSHVGQGSEKLFF. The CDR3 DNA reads TGCGCCAGCAGCCACGTGGGACAGGGATCTGAAAAACTGTTTTTT.

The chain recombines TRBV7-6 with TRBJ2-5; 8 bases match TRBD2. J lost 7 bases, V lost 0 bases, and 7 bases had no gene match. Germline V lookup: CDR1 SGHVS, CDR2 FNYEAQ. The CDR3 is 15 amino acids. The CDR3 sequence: CASSLALQAGGTQYF. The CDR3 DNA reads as TGTGCCAGCAGCTTAGCGCTACAGGCGGGGGGGACCCAGTACTTC.

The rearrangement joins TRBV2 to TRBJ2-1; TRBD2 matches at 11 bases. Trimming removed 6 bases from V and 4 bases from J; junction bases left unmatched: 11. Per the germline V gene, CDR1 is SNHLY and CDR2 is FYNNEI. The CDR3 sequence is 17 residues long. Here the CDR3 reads CASSRGSTSGSYNEQFF. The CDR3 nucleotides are TGTGCCAGCAGCCGAGGGAGTACTAGCGGGAGTTACAATGAGCAGTTCTTC.

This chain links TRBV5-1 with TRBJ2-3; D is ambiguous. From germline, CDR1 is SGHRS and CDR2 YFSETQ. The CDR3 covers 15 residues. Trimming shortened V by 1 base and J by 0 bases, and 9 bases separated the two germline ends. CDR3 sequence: CASSLSMTSTDTQYF. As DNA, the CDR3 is TGCGCCAGCAGCTTGTCCATGACTAGCACAGATACGCAGTATTTT.

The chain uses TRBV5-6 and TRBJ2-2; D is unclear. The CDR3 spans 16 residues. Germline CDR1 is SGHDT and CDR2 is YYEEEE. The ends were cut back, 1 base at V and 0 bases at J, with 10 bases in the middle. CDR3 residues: CASSLYRGTNTGELFF. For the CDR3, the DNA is TGTGCCAGCAGCTTGTATCGCGGTACGAACACCGGGGAGCTGTTTTTT.

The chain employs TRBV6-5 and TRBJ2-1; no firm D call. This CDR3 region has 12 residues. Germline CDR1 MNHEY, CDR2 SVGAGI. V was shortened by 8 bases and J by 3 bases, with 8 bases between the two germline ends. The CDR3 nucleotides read TGTGCCAGCGTCTCCAGCTACAATGAGCAGTTCTTC. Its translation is CASVSSYNEQFF.

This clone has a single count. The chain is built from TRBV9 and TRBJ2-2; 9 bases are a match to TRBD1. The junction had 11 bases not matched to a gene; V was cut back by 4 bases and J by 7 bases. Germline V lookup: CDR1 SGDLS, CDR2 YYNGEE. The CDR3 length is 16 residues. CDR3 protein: CASSRAPGQGSGELFF. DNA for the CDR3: TGTGCCAGCAGCCGAGCTCCGGGACAGGGCAGCGGGGAGCTGTTTTTT.

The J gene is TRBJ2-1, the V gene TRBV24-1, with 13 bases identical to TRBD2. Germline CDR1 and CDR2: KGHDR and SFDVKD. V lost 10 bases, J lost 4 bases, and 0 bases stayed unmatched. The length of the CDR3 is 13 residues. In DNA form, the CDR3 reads TGTGCCACGGGACTAGCGGGATACAATGAGCAGTTCTTC. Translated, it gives CATGLAGYNEQFF.

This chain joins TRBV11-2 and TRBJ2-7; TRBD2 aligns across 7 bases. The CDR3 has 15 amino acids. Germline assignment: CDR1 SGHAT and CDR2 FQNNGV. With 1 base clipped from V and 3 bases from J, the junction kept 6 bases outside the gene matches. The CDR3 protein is CASSLGGGRSYEQYF. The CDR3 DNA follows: TGTGCCAGCAGCTTAGGGGGGGGTCGCAGCTACGAGCAGTACTTC.

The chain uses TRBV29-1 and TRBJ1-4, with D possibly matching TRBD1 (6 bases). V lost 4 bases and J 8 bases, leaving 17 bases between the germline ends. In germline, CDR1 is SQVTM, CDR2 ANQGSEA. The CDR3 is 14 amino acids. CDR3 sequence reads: CSVGTGTNNEKLFF. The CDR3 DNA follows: TGCAGCGTTGGTACGGGGACAAATAACGAAAAACTGTTTTTT. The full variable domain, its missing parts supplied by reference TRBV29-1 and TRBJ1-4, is SAVISQKPSRDICQRGTSLTIQCQVDSQVTMMFWYRQQPGQSLTLIATANQGSEATYESGFVIDKFPISRPNLTFSTLTVSNMSPEDSSIYLCSVGTGTNNEKLFFGSGTQLSVL.

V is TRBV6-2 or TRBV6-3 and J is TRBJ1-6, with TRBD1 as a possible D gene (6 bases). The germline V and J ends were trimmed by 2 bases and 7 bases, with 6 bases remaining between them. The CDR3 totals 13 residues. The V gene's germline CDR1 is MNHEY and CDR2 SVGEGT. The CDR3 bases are TGTGCCAGCAGTTACCAGGGGAATTCACCCCTCCACTTT. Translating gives CASSYQGNSPLHF.

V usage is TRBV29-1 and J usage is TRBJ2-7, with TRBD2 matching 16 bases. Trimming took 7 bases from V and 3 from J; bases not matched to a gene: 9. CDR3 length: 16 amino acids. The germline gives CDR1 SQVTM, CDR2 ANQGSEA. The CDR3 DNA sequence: TGCAGCGCAACCGGGACTAGCGGGAGGGCCTTCTACGAGCAGTACTTC. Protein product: CSATGTSGRAFYEQYF.

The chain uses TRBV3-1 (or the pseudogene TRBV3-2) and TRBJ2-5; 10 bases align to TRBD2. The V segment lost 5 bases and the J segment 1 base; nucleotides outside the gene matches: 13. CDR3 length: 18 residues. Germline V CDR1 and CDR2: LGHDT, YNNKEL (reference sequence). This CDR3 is CASSGPSGSAVGQETQYF. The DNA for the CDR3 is TGTGCCAGCAGCGGGCCTAGCGGGAGTGCTGTAGGCCAAGAGACCCAGTACTTC.

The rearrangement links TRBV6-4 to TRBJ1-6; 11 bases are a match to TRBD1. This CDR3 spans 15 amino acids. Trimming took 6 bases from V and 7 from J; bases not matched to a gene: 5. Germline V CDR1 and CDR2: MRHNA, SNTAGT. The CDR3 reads CASRGTGGQNSPLHF. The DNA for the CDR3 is TGTGCCAGCAGGGGGACAGGGGGTCAAAATTCACCCCTCCACTTT.

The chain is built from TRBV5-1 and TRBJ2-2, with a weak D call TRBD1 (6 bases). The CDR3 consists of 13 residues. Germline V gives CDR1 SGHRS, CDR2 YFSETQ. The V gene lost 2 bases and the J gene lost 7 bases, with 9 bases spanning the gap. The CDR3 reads CASSLQGHGELFF. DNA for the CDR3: TGCGCCAGCAGCTTACAGGGTCACGGGGAGCTGTTTTTT. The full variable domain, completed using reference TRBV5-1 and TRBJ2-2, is KAGVTQTPRYLIKTRGQQVTLSCSPISGHRSVSWYQQTPGQGLQFLFEYFSETQRNKGNFPGRFSGRQFSNSRSEMNVSTLELGDSALYLCASSLQGHGELFFGEGSRLTVL.

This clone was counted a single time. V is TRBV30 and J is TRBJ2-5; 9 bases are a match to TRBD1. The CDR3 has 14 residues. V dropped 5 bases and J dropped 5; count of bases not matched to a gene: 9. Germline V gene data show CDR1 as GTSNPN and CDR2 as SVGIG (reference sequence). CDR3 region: CAWGRYRGPETQYF. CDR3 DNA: TGTGCCTGGGGCAGATACAGGGGGCCGGAGACCCAGTACTTC.